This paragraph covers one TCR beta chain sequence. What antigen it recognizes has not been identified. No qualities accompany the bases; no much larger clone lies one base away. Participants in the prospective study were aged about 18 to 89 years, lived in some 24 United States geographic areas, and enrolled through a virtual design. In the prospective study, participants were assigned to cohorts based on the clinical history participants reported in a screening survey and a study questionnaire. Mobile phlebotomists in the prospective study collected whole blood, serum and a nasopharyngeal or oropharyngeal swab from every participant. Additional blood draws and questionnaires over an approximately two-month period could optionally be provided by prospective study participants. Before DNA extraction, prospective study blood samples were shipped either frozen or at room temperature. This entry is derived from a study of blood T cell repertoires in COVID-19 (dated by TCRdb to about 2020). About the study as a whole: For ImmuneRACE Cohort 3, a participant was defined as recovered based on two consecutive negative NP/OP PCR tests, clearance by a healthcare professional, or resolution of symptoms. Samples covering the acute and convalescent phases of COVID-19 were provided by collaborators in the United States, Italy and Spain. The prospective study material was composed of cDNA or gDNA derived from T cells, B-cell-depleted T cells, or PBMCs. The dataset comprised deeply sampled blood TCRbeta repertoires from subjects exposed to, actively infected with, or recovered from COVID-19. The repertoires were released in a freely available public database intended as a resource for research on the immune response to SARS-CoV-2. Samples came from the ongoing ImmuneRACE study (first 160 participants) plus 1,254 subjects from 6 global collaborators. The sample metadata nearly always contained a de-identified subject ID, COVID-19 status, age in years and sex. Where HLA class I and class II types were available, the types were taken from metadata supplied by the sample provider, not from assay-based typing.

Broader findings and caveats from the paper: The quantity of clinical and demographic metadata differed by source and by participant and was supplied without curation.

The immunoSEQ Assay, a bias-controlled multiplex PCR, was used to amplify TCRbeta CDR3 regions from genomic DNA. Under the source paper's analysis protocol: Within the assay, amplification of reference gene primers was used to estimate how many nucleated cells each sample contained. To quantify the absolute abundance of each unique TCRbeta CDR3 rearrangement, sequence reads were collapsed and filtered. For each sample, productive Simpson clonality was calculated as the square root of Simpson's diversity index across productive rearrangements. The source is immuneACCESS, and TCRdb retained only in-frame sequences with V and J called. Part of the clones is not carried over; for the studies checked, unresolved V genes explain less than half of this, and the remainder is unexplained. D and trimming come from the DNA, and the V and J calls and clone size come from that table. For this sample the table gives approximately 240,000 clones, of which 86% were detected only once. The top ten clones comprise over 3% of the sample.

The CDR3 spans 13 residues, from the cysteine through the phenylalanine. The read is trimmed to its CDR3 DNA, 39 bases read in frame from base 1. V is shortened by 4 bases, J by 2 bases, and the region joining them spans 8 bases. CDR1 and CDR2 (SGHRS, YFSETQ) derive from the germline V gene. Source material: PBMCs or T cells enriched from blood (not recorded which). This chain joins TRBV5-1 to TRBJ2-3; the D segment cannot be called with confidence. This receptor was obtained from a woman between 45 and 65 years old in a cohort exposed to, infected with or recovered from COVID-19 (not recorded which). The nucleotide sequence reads TGCGCCAGCAGCAAAGAGATCACAGATACGCAGTATTTT. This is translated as CASSKEITDTQYF.